One TCR beta chain is described in this entry. Its target is unknown. This specimen belongs to a study of T cell responses to AZD1222 COVID-19 vaccine. General study points: An increase in Spike-specific TCR breadth and depth was observed after two AZD1222 doses. Only a handful of AZD1222 recipients tested seropositive at baseline. Vaccine-associated CD4 TCRs spanned spike, dominant at 160-218 and 743-854. White British donors predominated, females outnumbered males, and clonal diversity was possibly underestimated.

Germline CDR1 is MDHEN and CDR2 is SYDVKM. CDR3 size: 15 residues. J gave up 8 bases and V 6 bases, and 15 bases lay outside the gene matches. Here immunoSEQ multiplex PCR was the method, and the copy in TCRdb shows in-frame clones only, minus some. The data show approximately 120,000 clones, with roughly 91% seen just once and roughly 4.4% held by the top ten. Specimen: peripheral blood, collected on day 0 of MenACWY control vaccination. This TCR was recovered from an adult in good health. The chain recombines TRBV28 with TRBJ1-2; 7 positions match TRBD1. The CDR3 DNA sequence: TGTGCCAGCAGAGGGGGGGGACAGAGGTTGCGGGGCTACACCTTC. Its protein is CASRGGGQRLRGYTF.